Shown below are 14 T cell receptor beta chains from a single sample sequenced in a study of OX40 agonist ivuxolimab in advanced cancers. Assay: immunoSEQ multiplex PCR; the TCRdb copy retains only in-frame clones and omits some. The data contain roughly 50,000 clones, 90% to 95% of them singletons. This specimen consisted of CD4+ or CD8+ T cells sorted from blood, obtained in a trial of the OX40 agonist ivuxolimab. The source of these receptors is an adult with an advanced solid tumor such as melanoma, head and neck, liver or kidney cancer.

This clone occurred a few times. This rearrangement joins TRBV4-2 to TRBJ1-1, with a tentative D call TRBD1 (6 bases). V gave up 1 base and J gave up 0 bases, with 15 bases separating them. The CDR3 loop spans 17 amino acids. Germline V gene data show CDR1 as LGHNA and CDR2 as YNFKEQ. The CDR3 loop reads CASSQVLRGAMNTEAFF. The CDR3 DNA reads as TGTGCCAGCAGCCAAGTATTACGGGGGGCCATGAACACTGAAGCTTTCTTT.

The CDR3 protein is CASSSWGQGQETQYF. Written as DNA, the CDR3 is TGCGCCAGCAGCTCTTGGGGACAGGGGCAAGAGACCCAGTACTTC. The J gene is TRBJ2-5, the V gene TRBV5-1, with 10 bases identical to TRBD1. The CDR3 length is 15 residues. Trimming took 3 bases from V and 2 from J; bases not matched to a gene: 4. CDR1 and CDR2 (germline): SGHRS, YFSETQ.

A single count supports this clone. V gene TRBV5-6 combines with J gene TRBJ2-7, with TRBD1 identical over 7 bases. V was clipped by 6 bases and J by 4 bases; unmatched bases: 16. Germline V CDR1 and CDR2: SGHDT, YYEEEE. This CDR3 comprises 16 residues. CDR3 in amino acids: CASTISPGQIFYEQYF. The CDR3 nucleotides are TGTGCCAGCACTATATCACCGGGACAGATTTTTTACGAGCAGTACTTC.

This rearrangement joins TRBV4-1 to TRBJ1-2; D not certain. The CDR3 spans 13 residues. Germline CDR1 MGHRA, CDR2 YSYEKL. With 6 bases removed from V and 0 bases from J, the gap between germline ends came to 8 bases. The CDR3 spells CASRPSANYGYTF. Written as DNA, the CDR3 is TGCGCCAGCAGGCCGAGCGCTAACTATGGCTACACCTTC.

V is TRBV5-1 and J is TRBJ1-1, with D unclear. There are 14 residues in the CDR3. Germline V gene data show CDR1 as SGHRS and CDR2 as YFSETQ. Between the trimmed V and J ends, which lost 4 bases and 2 bases, there was a span of 12 bases. The CDR3 protein is CASSPRRVNTEAFF. In DNA, the CDR3 is TGCGCCAGCAGCCCCCGGAGGGTTAACACTGAAGCTTTCTTT.

This clone was observed a single time. This chain joins TRBV5-1 and TRBJ2-1; D may correspond to TRBD1 or TRBD2 (5 bases each). CDR1 is SGHRS, CDR2 YFSETQ, per germline. The CDR3 runs to 17 residues. The germline V and J ends were trimmed by 3 bases and 4 bases, with 20 bases remaining between them. CDR3 coding DNA: TGCGCCAGCAGCTCCCAACCCCGGGACCGAGGTTACAATGAGCAGTTCTTC. This gives the protein CASSSQPRDRGYNEQFF.

The chain couples TRBV5-1 to TRBJ1-1; no definite D call. The CDR3 spans 14 residues. Germline V CDR1 and CDR2: SGHRS, YFSETQ. V was pared by 0 bases and J by 0 bases, with 6 bases between. The CDR3 coding sequence is TGCGCCAGCAGCTTGGAAATTATGAACACTGAAGCTTTCTTT. This gives the protein CASSLEIMNTEAFF.

V gene TRBV5-5 combines with J gene TRBJ1-6; no reliable D call. The CDR3 length is 16 residues. CDR1 and CDR2 from the germline V gene are SGHKS and YYEKEE (reference sequence). Trimming removed 2 bases from V and 10 bases from J, with 19 bases in between. CDR3 in DNA: TGTGCCAGCAGCTTTCTCGTCCCCCAGTCAGCCTCACCCCTCCACTTT. Its translation is CASSFLVPQSASPLHF. The whole variable domain, remainder taken from reference TRBV5-5 and TRBJ1-6, is DAGVTQSPTHLIKTRGQQVTLRCSPISGHKSVSWYQQVLGQGPQFIFQYYEKEERGRGNFPDRFSARQFPNYSSELNVNALLLGDSALYLCASSFLVPQSASPLHFGNGTRLTVT.

The chain has TRBV5-1 and TRBJ2-7; 13 positions agree with TRBD2. The J segment lost 5 bases and the V segment lost 1 base, leaving 9 bases of the junction unmatched. The CDR3 spans 17 residues. The V gene's germline CDR1 is SGHRS and CDR2 YFSETQ. The CDR3 loop is CASSLILAGGPPHEQYF. DNA for the CDR3: TGCGCCAGCAGCTTGATACTAGCGGGAGGGCCCCCCCACGAGCAGTACTTC.

The chain combines TRBV5-1 with TRBJ2-1; D gene unclear. Germline loops: CDR1 SGHRS, CDR2 YFSETQ. This CDR3 has 16 residues. Trimming left V 4 bases short and J 5 bases short, with 19 bases between. CDR3 in amino acids: CASSVVWAAGNNEQFF. CDR3 in DNA: TGCGCCAGCAGCGTGGTATGGGCAGCCGGCAACAATGAGCAGTTCTTC.

Concerning this clone: Other DNA sequences within the sample encode an identical CDR3. J is TRBJ2-7 and V is TRBV6-5; D perhaps matches TRBD2 (5 bases). Trimming took 5 bases from V and 1 from J, leaving 9 bases between them. CDR1 is MNHEY, CDR2 SVGAGI, per germline. This CDR3 has 13 amino acids. In DNA, the CDR3 is TGTGCCAGCAGTCCCCCGGGGTCCTACGAGCAGTACTTC. It encodes CASSPPGSYEQYF.

The chain couples TRBV11-2 to TRBJ2-1; tentative D call: TRBD1 (5 bases). Trimming took off 3 bases at V and 0 bases at J, with 12 bases between the two ends. The CDR3 totals 16 residues. Germline CDR1 reads SGHAT; CDR2 reads FQNNGV. The CDR3 loop reads CASSFRQGSSYNEQFF. CDR3 coding DNA: TGTGCCAGCAGCTTCCGGCAGGGTAGCTCCTACAATGAGCAGTTCTTC. The whole variable domain, filled in from reference TRBV11-2 and TRBJ2-1, reads EAGVAQSPRYKIIEKRQSVAFWCNPISGHATLYWYQQILGQGPKLLIQFQNNGVVDDSQLPKDRFSAERLKGVDSTLKIQPAKLEDSAVYLCASSFRQGSSYNEQFFGPGTRLTVL.

DNA for the CDR3: TGTGCCAGCAGTTACGGGCAGGTGCTAGGGGATACGCAGTATTTT. Translated: CASSYGQVLGDTQYF. The V gene is TRBV6-6, the J gene TRBJ2-3; D is undetermined. The CDR3 runs 15 residues. V lost 2 bases and J 6 bases, leaving 15 bases between the germline ends. Germline assignment: CDR1 MNHNY and CDR2 SVGAGI (reference sequence).

The rearrangement joins TRBV19 to TRBJ1-5; D unresolved. Trimming left V 7 bases short and J 0 bases short, with 13 bases between. The CDR3 is 15 residues long. Germline V gene sequence: CDR1 LNHDA, CDR2 SQIVND (reference sequence). The CDR3 loop reads CASKDRRNSNQPQHF. The CDR3 DNA follows: TGTGCCAGTAAGGACCGTAGAAATAGCAATCAGCCCCAGCATTTT.